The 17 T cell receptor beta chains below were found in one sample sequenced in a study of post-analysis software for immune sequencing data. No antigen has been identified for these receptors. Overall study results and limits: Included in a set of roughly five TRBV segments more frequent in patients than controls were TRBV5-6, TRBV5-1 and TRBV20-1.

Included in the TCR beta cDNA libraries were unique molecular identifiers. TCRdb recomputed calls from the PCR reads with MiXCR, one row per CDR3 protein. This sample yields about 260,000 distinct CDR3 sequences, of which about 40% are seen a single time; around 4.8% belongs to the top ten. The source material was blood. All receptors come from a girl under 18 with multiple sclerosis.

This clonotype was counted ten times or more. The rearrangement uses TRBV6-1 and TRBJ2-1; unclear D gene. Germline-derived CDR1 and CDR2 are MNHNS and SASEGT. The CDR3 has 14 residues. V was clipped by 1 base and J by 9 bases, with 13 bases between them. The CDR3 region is CASSEGQVESEQFF. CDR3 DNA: TGTGCCAGCAGTGAAGGGCAGGTAGAGAGTGAGCAGTTCTTC.

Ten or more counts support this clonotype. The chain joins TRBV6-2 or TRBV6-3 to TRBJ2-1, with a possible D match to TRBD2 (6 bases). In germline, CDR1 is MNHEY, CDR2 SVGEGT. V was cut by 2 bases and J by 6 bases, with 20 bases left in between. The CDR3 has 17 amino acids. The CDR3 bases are TGTGCCAGCAGTTACAGTGAACTGTCGGGAGCTCGCAATGAGCAGTTCTTC. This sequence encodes CASSYSELSGARNEQFF.

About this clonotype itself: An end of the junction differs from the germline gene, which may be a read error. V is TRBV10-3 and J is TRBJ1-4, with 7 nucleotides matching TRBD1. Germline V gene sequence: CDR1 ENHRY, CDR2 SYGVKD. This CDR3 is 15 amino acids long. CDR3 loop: CAISPGQTSNEKRFF. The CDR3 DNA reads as TGTGCCATCAGTCCGGGACAGACTAGTAATGAAAAACGGTTTTTT.

The CDR3 loop is CASSLRARGDTEAFF. DNA of the CDR3: TGTGCCAGCAGTTTGCGGGCTCGCGGGGACACTGAAGCTTTCTTT. The chain links TRBV28 to TRBJ1-1; no clear D gene. In germline, CDR1 is MDHEN, CDR2 SYDVKM. The CDR3 covers 15 residues. Trimming left V 3 bases short and J 3 bases short, with 14 bases between.

The CDR3 bases are TGTGCCAGCAGCCCTCATCAATACGAGCAGTACTTC. Translation gives CASSPHQYEQYF. The rearrangement uses TRBV7-2 and TRBJ2-7, with D hard to call. CDR1 SGHTA and CDR2 FQGNSA come from the germline V gene. The CDR3 runs to 12 residues. Trimming removed 5 bases at V and 4 bases at J, with 9 bases between. The full variable domain, with the rest looked up from reference TRBV7-2 and TRBJ2-7, is GAGVSQSPSNKVTEKGKDVELRCDPISGHTALYWYRQSLGQGLEFLIYFQGNSAPDKSGLPSDRFSAERTGGSVSTLTIQRTQQEDSAVYLCASSPHQYEQYFGPGTRLTVT.

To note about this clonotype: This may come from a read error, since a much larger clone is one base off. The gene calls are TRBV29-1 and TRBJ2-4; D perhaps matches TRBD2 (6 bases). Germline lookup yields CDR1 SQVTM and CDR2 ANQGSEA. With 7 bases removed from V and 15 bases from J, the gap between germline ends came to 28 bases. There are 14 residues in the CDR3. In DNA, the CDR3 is TGCAGCGCCACTAGAGCAGCGGGTAGGGAGACCCTGTACTTC. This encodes CSATRAAGRETLYF.

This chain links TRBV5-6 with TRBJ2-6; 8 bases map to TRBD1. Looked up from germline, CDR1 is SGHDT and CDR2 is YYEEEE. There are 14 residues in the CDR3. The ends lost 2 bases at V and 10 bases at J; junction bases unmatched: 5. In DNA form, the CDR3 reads TGTGCCAGCAGCTTTGAACAGGGGGAAAACGTCCTGACTTTC. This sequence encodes CASSFEQGENVLTF.

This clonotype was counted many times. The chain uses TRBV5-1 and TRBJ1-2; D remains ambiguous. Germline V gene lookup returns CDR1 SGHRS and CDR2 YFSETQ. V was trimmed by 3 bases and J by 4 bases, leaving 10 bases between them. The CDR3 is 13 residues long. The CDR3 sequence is CASSSGGSYGYTF. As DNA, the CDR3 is TGCGCCAGCAGCTCGGGAGGGAGCTATGGCTACACCTTC.

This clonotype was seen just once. The CDR3 DNA is TGCAGTGCTGCAGCGGGACGGGGGGCAGATACGCAGTATTTT. Amino acids: CSAAAGRGADTQYF. This chain uses TRBV20-1 with TRBJ2-3; 7 bases are a match to TRBD2. The CDR3 covers 14 residues. The V and J ends lost 5 bases and 4 bases, in that order; junction bases with no gene match: 9. The germline V gene has CDR1 DFQATT and CDR2 SNEGSKA (reference sequence).

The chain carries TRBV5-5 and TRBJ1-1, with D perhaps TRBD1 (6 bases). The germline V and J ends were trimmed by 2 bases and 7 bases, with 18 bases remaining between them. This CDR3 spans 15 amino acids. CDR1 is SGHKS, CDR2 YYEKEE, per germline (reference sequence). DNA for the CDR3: TGTGCCAGCAGCTTTTCCCTAGGGACAACCTATGAAGCTTTCTTT. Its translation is CASSFSLGTTYEAFF.

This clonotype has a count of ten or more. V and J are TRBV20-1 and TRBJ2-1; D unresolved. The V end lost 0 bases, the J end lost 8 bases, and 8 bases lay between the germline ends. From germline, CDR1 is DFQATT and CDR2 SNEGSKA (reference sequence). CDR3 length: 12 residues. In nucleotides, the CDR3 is TGCAGTGCTAGAGATCTAGTCCATGAGCAGTTCTTC. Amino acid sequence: CSARDLVHEQFF.

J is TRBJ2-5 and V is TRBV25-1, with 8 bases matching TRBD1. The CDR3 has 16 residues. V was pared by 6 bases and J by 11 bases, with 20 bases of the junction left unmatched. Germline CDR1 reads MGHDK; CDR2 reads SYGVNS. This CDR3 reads CASSLMGTGIKNEQYF. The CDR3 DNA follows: TGTGCCAGCAGCCTGATGGGGACAGGAATCAAAAATGAGCAGTACTTC.

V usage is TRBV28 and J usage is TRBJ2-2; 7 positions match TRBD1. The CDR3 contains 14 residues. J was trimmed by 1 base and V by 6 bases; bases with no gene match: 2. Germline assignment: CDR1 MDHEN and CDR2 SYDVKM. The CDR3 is CASSWTGNTGELFF. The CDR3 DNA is TGTGCCAGCAGCTGGACAGGGAACACCGGGGAGCTGTTTTTT. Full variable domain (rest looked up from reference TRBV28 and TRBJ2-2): DVKVTQSSRYLVKRTGEKVFLECVQDMDHENMFWYRQDPGLGLRLIYFSYDVKMKEKGDIPEGYSVSREKKERFSLILESASTNQTSMYLCASSWTGNTGELFFGEGSRLTVL.

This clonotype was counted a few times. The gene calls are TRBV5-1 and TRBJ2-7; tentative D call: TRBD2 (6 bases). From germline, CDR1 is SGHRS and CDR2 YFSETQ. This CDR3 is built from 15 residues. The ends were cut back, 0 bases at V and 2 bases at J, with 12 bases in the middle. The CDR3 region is CASSLAGTSPYEQYF. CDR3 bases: TGCGCCAGCAGCTTGGCCGGGACTTCCCCCTACGAGCAGTACTTC.

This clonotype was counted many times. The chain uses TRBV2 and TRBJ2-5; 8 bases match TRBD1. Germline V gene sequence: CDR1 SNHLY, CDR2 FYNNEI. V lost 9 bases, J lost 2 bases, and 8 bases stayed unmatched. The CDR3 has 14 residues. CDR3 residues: CASVPGQEQETQYF. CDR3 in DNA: TGTGCCAGTGTACCGGGACAGGAACAAGAGACCCAGTACTTC.

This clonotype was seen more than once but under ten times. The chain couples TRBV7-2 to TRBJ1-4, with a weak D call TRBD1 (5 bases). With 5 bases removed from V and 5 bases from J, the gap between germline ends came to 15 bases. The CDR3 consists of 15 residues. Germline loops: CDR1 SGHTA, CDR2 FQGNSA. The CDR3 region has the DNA TGTGCCAGCAGCGCTTTTCGGACACGGAATGAAAAACTGTTTTTT. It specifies CASSAFRTRNEKLFF.

This chain's CDR3 is CAGGRRGETQYF. The CDR3, as DNA: TGTGCCGGGGGCAGAAGGGGTGAGACCCAGTACTTC. This chain connects TRBV30 to TRBJ2-5, with TRBD1 as a possible D gene (6 bases). There are 12 residues in the CDR3. The germline CDR1 and CDR2 sequences are GTSNPN and SVGIG (reference sequence). Trimming pared 8 bases from V and 5 bases from J, leaving 15 bases between.